This passage covers 12 T cell receptor beta chains from one sample sequenced in a study of cytomegalovirus exposure and HLA in healthy donors. 60 Vbeta and 13 Jbeta primers were used in PCR. Assay used: immunoSEQ multiplex PCR; TCRdb lists only in-frame clones, some missing. This table has 200,000 or so clones, about 80% appearing once. Material for sequencing was PBMCs. These receptors were collected from a woman aged 18-29 years in good health and CMV-seropositive.

The chain combines TRBV9 with TRBJ2-4; D call uncertain. V was trimmed by 1 base and J by 3 bases, leaving 11 bases between them. Germline CDR1 reads SGDLS; CDR2 reads YYNGEE. This CDR3 region has 15 residues. CDR3 in amino acids: CASSVTGGGKNIQYF. CDR3 coding DNA: TGTGCCAGCAGCGTAACCGGTGGCGGCAAAAACATTCAGTACTTC.

V usage is TRBV11-2 and J usage is TRBJ2-1; 8 nucleotides align to TRBD1. CDR1 is SGHAT and CDR2 is FQNNGV in the germline V gene. The CDR3 consists of 12 residues. V lost 6 bases and J lost 8; bases outside the gene matches: 3. The CDR3 reads CASRRTGYEQFF. CDR3 DNA sequence: TGTGCCAGCAGACGGACAGGGTATGAGCAGTTCTTC.

The chain links TRBV11-2 to TRBJ1-2; 7 positions agree with TRBD1. J lost 4 bases, V lost 1 base, and 6 bases had no gene match. Germline assignment: CDR1 SGHAT and CDR2 FQNNGV. The CDR3 spans 15 residues. This CDR3 is CASSLAPGQFYGYTF. DNA for the CDR3: TGTGCCAGCAGCTTAGCACCGGGACAGTTCTATGGCTACACCTTC.

The rearrangement links TRBV6-1 to TRBJ1-1, with unresolved D. V gave up 1 base and J gave up 9 bases, with 15 bases separating them. Germline V gene sequence: CDR1 MNHNS, CDR2 SASEGT. The CDR3 runs 14 residues. The CDR3 loop reads CASSEGRELLQAFF. The CDR3 DNA reads as TGTGCCAGCAGTGAAGGGAGGGAACTCCTTCAAGCTTTCTTT.

The J gene is TRBJ2-1, the V gene TRBV5-5; possibly TRBD1 for D (7 bases). V was trimmed by 1 base and J by 2 bases, leaving 16 bases between them. This CDR3 comprises 17 residues. Germline loops: CDR1 SGHKS, CDR2 YYEKEE (reference sequence). As DNA, the CDR3 is TGTGCCAGCAGCTTGAGGCCTGACAGGGAGGCCTACAATGAGCAGTTCTTC. The encoded protein is CASSLRPDREAYNEQFF.

The chain employs TRBV4-1 and TRBJ2-7, with 7 bases aligning to TRBD2. Germline CDR1 MGHRA, CDR2 YSYEKL. J lost 3 bases, V lost 0 bases, and 5 bases had no gene match. The CDR3 has 15 residues. The CDR3: CASSQEASGYYEQYF. The DNA of the CDR3 is TGCGCCAGCAGCCAAGAAGCTAGCGGATACTACGAGCAGTACTTC.

The V call is TRBV6-6, the J call TRBJ2-7, with 9 bases lining up with TRBD1. The CDR3 runs to 15 residues. CDR1 and CDR2 from the germline V gene are MNHNY and SVGAGI (reference sequence). Trimming cost V 1 base and J 7 bases; bases outside gene matches: 8. As DNA, the CDR3 is TGTGCCAGCAGTTACTTACAGGGGGCGTCGTATGAGCAGTACTTC. It encodes CASSYLQGASYEQYF.

The chain uses TRBV7-2 and TRBJ2-5; D is possibly TRBD2 (5 bases). The CDR3 covers 16 residues. Germline loops: CDR1 SGHTA, CDR2 FQGNSA. V was clipped by 1 base and J by 4 bases, with 16 bases between them. CDR3 sequence reads: CASSLGGTLGGETQYF. CDR3 DNA: TGTGCCAGCAGCTTAGGTGGCACCCTAGGAGGAGAGACCCAGTACTTC.

J is TRBJ1-1 and V is TRBV6-5; TRBD1 is a possible D gene (5 bases). Germline lookup yields CDR1 MNHEY and CDR2 SVGAGI. This CDR3 has 12 amino acids. With 8 bases removed from V and 4 bases from J, the gap between germline ends came to 11 bases. CDR3 sequence (DNA): TGTGCCAGCCGACCGGGGGGCACTGAAGCTTTCTTT. Its translation: CASRPGGTEAFF.

This chain links TRBV2 with TRBJ2-1; 9 positions agree with TRBD2. The CDR3 length is 15 residues. Germline trimming cut 1 base from V and 6 bases from J; bases unmatched to any gene: 4. Germline V gene sequence: CDR1 SNHLY, CDR2 FYNNEI. The CDR3 spells CASSEEGLATNEQFF. CDR3 bases: TGTGCCAGCAGTGAAGAGGGACTAGCCACCAATGAGCAGTTCTTC. The entire variable domain, with the rest obtained from reference TRBV2 and TRBJ2-1, is as follows: EPEVTQTPSHQVTQMGQEVILRCVPISNHLYFYWYRQILGQKVEFLVSFYNNEISEKSEIFDDQFSVERPDGSNFTLKIRSTKLEDSAMYFCASSEEGLATNEQFFGPGTRLTVL.

The chain is built from TRBV7-2 and TRBJ1-2; D is uncertain. Germline V gene lookup returns CDR1 SGHTA and CDR2 FQGNSA. V gave up 5 bases and J gave up 5 bases, with 12 bases separating them. This CDR3 contains 13 residues. CDR3 coding DNA: TGTGCCAGCAGCCACCCGGTAGCGTATGGCTACACCTTC. Protein sequence: CASSHPVAYGYTF.

This chain connects TRBV7-7 to TRBJ2-3, with D tentatively TRBD2 (7 bases). In germline, CDR1 is SSHAT, CDR2 FNYEAQ (reference sequence). The CDR3 spans 16 residues. The CDR3 bases are TGTGCTAGGGGGGGTAACATCGCCCTTAGCACAGATACGCAGTATTTT. Translation: CARGGNIALSTDTQYF.